The 15 T cell receptor beta chains given below trace back to one sample, sequenced in a study of cytomegalovirus exposure and HLA in healthy donors. The primer mix had 60 Vbeta and 13 Jbeta primers. TCRdb keeps only in-frame clones here, not all; method: immunoSEQ multiplex PCR. The sample has more than 150,000 clones; about 80% are singletons. The sequencing sample was made of PBMCs. These receptor sequences come from a boy between 10 and 17 years old in good health and CMV-seronegative.

The rearrangement links TRBV16 to TRBJ2-7; 9 bases match TRBD1. This CDR3 comprises 15 residues. The V segment lost 5 bases and the J segment 3 bases; nucleotides outside the gene matches: 8. CDR1 and CDR2 from the germline V gene are KGHSY and FQNENV. The CDR3: CASSLATGGHYEQYF. The CDR3 nucleotides are TGTGCCAGCAGCTTGGCGACAGGGGGGCACTACGAGCAGTACTTC.

V gene TRBV19 combines with J gene TRBJ2-3; TRBD1 aligns across 7 bases. This CDR3 has 15 residues. Trimming cost V 5 bases and J 4 bases; bases outside gene matches: 9. Per the germline V gene, CDR1 is LNHDA and CDR2 is SQIVND (reference sequence). The CDR3 protein is CASSSGDRVPDTQYF. As DNA, the CDR3 is TGTGCCAGTAGTTCCGGAGACAGGGTACCAGATACGCAGTATTTT.

This rearrangement joins TRBV27 to TRBJ2-7, with D possibly matching TRBD1 (5 bases). Between the trimmed V and J ends, which lost 3 bases and 6 bases, there was a span of 15 bases. The germline V gene has CDR1 MNHEY and CDR2 SMNVEV (reference sequence). The CDR3 loop spans 14 amino acids. CDR3 in amino acids: CASSFSAGHGEQYF. The CDR3 bases are TGTGCCAGCAGTTTCTCGGCAGGGCACGGCGAGCAGTACTTC.

The gene calls are TRBV29-1 and TRBJ2-7, with D perhaps matching TRBD1 (6 bases). Germline loops: CDR1 SQVTM, CDR2 ANQGSEA. Deletions cut 4 bases from V and 7 bases from J, with 8 bases between. This CDR3 is built from 10 residues. CDR3 in amino acids: CSVAGVEQYF. The CDR3 region has the DNA TGCAGCGTTGCAGGGGTTGAGCAGTACTTC.

This sequence joins TRBV7-3 and TRBJ2-7; 13 bases match TRBD2. Germline V lookup: CDR1 SGHTA, CDR2 FQGTGA. Trimming took 4 bases from V and 5 from J; bases not matched to a gene: 2. The CDR3 loop spans 14 amino acids. The CDR3 DNA reads as TGTGCCAGCAGCTGGACTAGCGGGAGTGACGAGCAGTACTTC. It encodes CASSWTSGSDEQYF.

This clone was picked up a small number of times. The rearrangement joins TRBV6-6 to TRBJ1-2; 7 positions agree with TRBD1. Trimming at V came to 5 bases and at J to 3 bases, leaving 3 bases not matched to a gene. This CDR3 spans 13 amino acids. Germline values: CDR1 MNHNY, CDR2 SVGAGI (reference sequence). The CDR3 reads CASSPQGYYGYTF. DNA for the CDR3: TGTGCCAGCAGTCCACAGGGGTACTATGGCTACACCTTC.

The chain is built from TRBV27 and TRBJ2-5; no definite D call. CDR1 and CDR2 from the germline V gene are MNHEY and SMNVEV (reference sequence). Trimming removed 9 bases from V and 5 bases from J, with 4 bases in between. CDR3 length: 9 residues. CDR3 amino acids: CASPETQYF. The CDR3 coding sequence is TGTGCCAGTCCGGAGACCCAGTACTTC.

The V and J genes are TRBV6-1 and TRBJ1-6; D is undetermined. The CDR3 totals 15 residues. Germline CDR1 reads MNHNS; CDR2 reads SASEGT. V dropped 3 bases and J dropped 2 bases, with 8 bases sitting between them. The DNA of the CDR3 is TGTGCCAGCAGTGATGCCCGGGCCTATAATTCACCCCTCCACTTT. Its translation is CASSDARAYNSPLHF.

This CDR3 is CASSIRSVSGVPGEQFF. The CDR3, as DNA: TGTGCCAGTAGTATCAGAAGTGTTAGCGGGGTCCCGGGTGAGCAGTTCTTC. This chain links TRBV19 with TRBJ2-1; 8 nucleotides agree with TRBD2. The V segment lost 3 bases and the J segment 9 bases; nucleotides outside the gene matches: 16. This CDR3 spans 17 amino acids. From germline, CDR1 is LNHDA and CDR2 SQIVND (reference sequence).

This clone was recorded a few times. The rearrangement uses TRBV6-5 and TRBJ1-2, with D possibly TRBD1 on 6 matching bases. Per germline, CDR1 MNHEY and CDR2 SVGAGI. The CDR3 has 14 residues. Trimming cost V 4 bases and J 4 bases, with 13 bases left between them. DNA of the CDR3: TGTGCCAGCAGTTCTACAGGGAAGGCCTATGGCTACACCTTC. This translates into CASSSTGKAYGYTF.

The chain is built from TRBV29-1 and TRBJ2-2; D might be TRBD1 (6 bases). V was pared by 4 bases and J by 7 bases, with 13 bases between. Germline assignment: CDR1 SQVTM and CDR2 ANQGSEA. This CDR3 contains 13 residues. CDR3 protein: CSVGEQGFGELFF. The CDR3 DNA follows: TGCAGCGTTGGAGAACAGGGTTTCGGGGAGCTGTTTTTT.

This chain connects TRBV30 to TRBJ1-1; D gene ambiguous. Trimming cost V 2 bases and J 12 bases, with 22 bases left between them. The CDR3 runs 14 residues. Germline CDR1 GTSNPN, CDR2 SVGIG (reference sequence). This CDR3 is CAWSSRVGRILTFF. The CDR3 nucleotides are TGTGCCTGGAGTTCCCGGGTCGGCCGAATTCTTACTTTCTTT.

This clone was detected only once. The chain links TRBV9 to TRBJ1-1; D is undetermined. Per germline, CDR1 SGDLS and CDR2 YYNGEE. The CDR3 is 15 amino acids. The V end lost 0 bases, the J end lost 0 bases, and 9 bases lay between the germline ends. The CDR3 spells CASSVDGRLNTEAFF. The CDR3 bases are TGTGCCAGCAGCGTAGACGGTAGATTGAACACTGAAGCTTTCTTT. Filled out from reference TRBV9 and TRBJ1-1, the complete variable domain reads DSGVTQTPKHLITATGQRVTLRCSPRSGDLSVYWYQQSLDQGLQFLIQYYNGEERAKGNILERFSAQQFPDLHSELNLSSLELGDSALYFCASSVDGRLNTEAFFGQGTRLTVV.

V and J are TRBV4-1 and TRBJ2-5; 10 nucleotides line up with TRBD1. The better agreement between TRBJ2-7 and the DNA end casts doubt on the J call. The CDR3 runs to 15 residues. Germline-derived CDR1 and CDR2 are MGHRA and YSYEKL. CDR3 loop: CASSQGTGGSYEQYF. CDR3 bases: TGCGCCAGCAGCCAAGGGACAGGGGGGTCCTACGAGCAGTACTTC.

The genes are TRBV19 and TRBJ2-3; 11 bases agree with TRBD2. Trimming took 1 base from V and 3 from J; bases not matched to a gene: 0. In germline, CDR1 is LNHDA, CDR2 SQIVND (reference sequence). The CDR3 is 15 amino acids. CDR3 residues: CASSIGTSGTDTQYF. The DNA for the CDR3 is TGTGCCAGTAGTATAGGGACTAGCGGGACAGATACGCAGTATTTT. The full variable domain, its missing parts supplied by reference TRBV19 and TRBJ2-3, is DGGITQSPKYLFRKEGQNVTLSCEQNLNHDAMYWYRQDPGQGLRLIYYSQIVNDFQKGDIAEGYSVSREKKESFPLTVTSAQKNPTAFYLCASSIGTSGTDTQYFGPGTRLTVL.